A single sample gave rise to the 30 T cell receptor beta chains below, sequenced in a study of blood T cells in healthy people across ages. A sample-barcoded 5' primer and a J-beta primer mix were used in a second PCR of about 7 to 12 cycles. TCRdb reanalysed the 5' RACE reads using MiXCR and keeps one entry per CDR3 protein. In the table there are about 970,000 distinct CDR3 sequences, just over 50% of which are singletons. Sequencing was carried out using blood. The receptors come from a woman aged 55-70 years in good health.

This clonotype was counted once. The V call is TRBV7-9, the J call TRBJ1-2, with D uncertain. The germline V gene has CDR1 SEHNR and CDR2 FQNEAQ (reference sequence). There are 15 residues in the CDR3. V lost 7 bases, J lost 2 bases, and 17 bases lay in between. The CDR3 reads CASIRPPLLNYGYTF. CDR3 in DNA: TGTGCCAGCATCCGTCCCCCGCTCTTAAACTATGGCTACACCTTC.

About this clonotype: The junction does not match germline at one end; this may be a read error. CDR3 sequence: CASSLGPKEQCF. The CDR3 nucleotides read TGTGCCAGCAGCTTAGGACCGAAGGAGCAGTGCTTC. The chain is built from TRBV7-9 and TRBJ2-1, with D uncertain. The CDR3 runs 12 residues. The germline gives CDR1 SEHNR, CDR2 FQNEAQ (reference sequence). Using reference TRBV7-9 and TRBJ2-1 for the parts outside the CDR3, the full variable domain is DTGVSQNPRHKITKRGQNVTFRCDPISEHNRLYWYRQTLGQGPEFLTYFQNEAQLEKSRLLSDRFSAERPKGSFSTLEIQRTEQGDSAMYLCASSLGPKEQCFGPGTRLTVL.

The rearrangement links TRBV7-2 to TRBJ1-1; possible D gene TRBD1, 6 bases. Trimming took off 1 base at V and 4 bases at J, with 16 bases between the two ends. This CDR3 is built from 16 residues. Germline V gives CDR1 SGHTA, CDR2 FQGNSA. The CDR3 protein is CASSLGGGARFTEAFF. The CDR3 region has the DNA TGTGCCAGCAGCTTAGGAGGGGGGGCGAGGTTCACTGAAGCTTTCTTT.

This chain links TRBV20-1 with TRBJ2-1, with 7 bases that match TRBD2. The V gene's germline CDR1 is DFQATT and CDR2 SNEGSKA (reference sequence). V lost 1 base to trimming and J lost 6 bases; unmatched junction nucleotides: 3. The length of the CDR3 is 13 residues. Written as DNA, the CDR3 is TGCAGTGCTAGAGGACTAGCCGCCAATGAGCAGTTCTTC. Its protein product is CSARGLAANEQFF.

The chain employs TRBV15 and TRBJ2-3, with 8 bases matching TRBD1. This CDR3 has 16 amino acids. Losses at the gene ends were 0 bases for V and 2 bases for J; bases not matched to a gene: 4. The germline CDR1 and CDR2 sequences are LNHNV and YYDKDF (reference sequence). CDR3 loop: CATSRETGAPTDTQYF. DNA of the CDR3: TGTGCCACCAGCAGAGAGACAGGGGCCCCCACAGATACGCAGTATTTT. Using reference TRBV15 and TRBJ2-3 for the parts outside the CDR3, the full variable domain is DAMVIQNPRYQVTQFGKPVTLSCSQTLNHNVMYWYQQKSSQAPKLLFHYYDKDFNNEADTPDNFQSRRPNTSFCFLDIRSPGLGDTAMYLCATSRETGAPTDTQYFGPGTRLTVL.

Worth noting for this clonotype: Relative to the germline gene, one junction end is altered; a read error may explain this. The rearrangement uses TRBV6-2 or TRBV6-3 and TRBJ2-7, with TRBD2 matching over 13 bases. The assigned J gene may be wrong: the sequence end matches TRBJ2-1 better. This CDR3 is built from 16 residues. Germline loops: CDR1 MNHEY, CDR2 SVGEGT. As DNA, the CDR3 is TGTGCCAGCCTCGAGACTAGCGGGAGGTCCTACAGTGAGCAGTTCTTC. Encoded protein: CASLETSGRSYSEQFF.

The chain uses TRBV2 and TRBJ2-6, with D unresolved. The CDR3 runs 14 residues. Germline V lookup: CDR1 SNHLY, CDR2 FYNNEI. Trimming removed 7 bases from V and 0 bases from J, with 7 bases in between. CDR3 sequence reads: CASNSLSGANVLTF. CDR3 DNA: TGTGCCAGCAATTCTCTCTCTGGGGCCAACGTCCTGACTTTC. Drawing the rest from reference TRBV2 and TRBJ2-6, the complete variable domain is EPEVTQTPSHQVTQMGQEVILRCVPISNHLYFYWYRQILGQKVEFLVSFYNNEISEKSEIFDDQFSVERPDGSNFTLKIRSTKLEDSAMYFCASNSLSGANVLTFGAGSRLTVL.

CDR3 sequence reads: CASSQWRTGEVGGPGTDTQYF. CDR3 sequence (DNA): TGTGCCAGCAGCCAGTGGCGGACAGGGGAGGTGGGTGGCCCGGGCACAGATACGCAGTATTTT. The chain uses TRBV3-1 and TRBJ2-3; TRBD1 matches 9 bases. V trimming: 3 bases; J trimming: 1 base; junction bases outside the gene matches: 20. Germline assignment: CDR1 LGHDT and CDR2 YNNKEL (reference sequence). This CDR3 is built from 21 residues.

The gene calls are TRBV28 and TRBJ1-2; D remains ambiguous. CDR3 length: 14 residues. Looked up from germline, CDR1 is MDHEN and CDR2 is SYDVKM. Trimming shortened V by 2 bases and J by 4 bases, and 11 bases separated the two germline ends. CDR3 sequence (DNA): TGTGCCAGCAGTTTAACCAGACCCATCTATGGCTACACCTTC. Its translation: CASSLTRPIYGYTF.

This clonotype has a handful of counts. The chain has TRBV5-1 and TRBJ2-3; D remains ambiguous. V was clipped by 3 bases and J by 0 bases, with 11 bases between them. Per germline, CDR1 SGHRS and CDR2 YFSETQ. The CDR3 has 15 residues. The CDR3 region is CASSSSASSTDTQYF. In DNA, the CDR3 is TGCGCCAGCAGCTCTTCCGCCTCTAGCACAGATACGCAGTATTTT.

The chain combines TRBV4-1 with TRBJ2-2; no reliable D call. V was pared by 1 base and J by 3 bases, with 9 bases between. Germline CDR1 reads MGHRA; CDR2 reads YSYEKL. The CDR3 sequence is 15 residues long. The CDR3 spells CASSQGLVDTGELFF. The CDR3 nucleotides read TGCGCCAGCAGCCAAGGTCTGGTAGACACCGGGGAGCTGTTTTTT.

The chain links TRBV7-9 to TRBJ2-1; D unresolved. Germline CDR1 and CDR2: SEHNR and FQNEAQ (reference sequence). CDR3 size: 13 residues. V shed 5 bases and J shed 6 bases, with 11 bases lying between them. The CDR3 reads CASSPWPSNEQFF. The DNA of the CDR3 is TGTGCCAGCAGCCCGTGGCCGTCCAATGAGCAGTTCTTC.

Of note for this clonotype: One end of the junction varies from germline; a read error may be responsible. The V and J genes are TRBV13 and TRBJ2-7; TRBD1 matches at 8 bases. In germline, CDR1 is PRHDT, CDR2 FYEKMQ (reference sequence). This CDR3 has 12 residues. The CDR3 DNA follows: TGTGCCAGCAGCTTGTCAGGGGGCGAGCGGTACTTC. Protein: CASSLSGGERYF. The full variable domain, rest sourced from reference TRBV13 and TRBJ2-7, is AAGVIQSPRHLIKEKRETATLKCYPIPRHDTVYWYQQGPGQDPQFLISFYEKMQSDKGSIPDRFSAQQFSDYHSELNMSSLELGDSALYFCASSLSGGERYFGPGTRLTVT.

This clonotype was observed once. A read error may explain this, as a much larger clone is one base away. This chain uses TRBV10-3 with TRBJ1-2, with D possibly being TRBD1 (5 bases). The germline gives CDR1 ENHRY, CDR2 SYGVKD. The CDR3 runs to 15 residues. CDR3 sequence (DNA): TGTGCCATCAGTGAGAGATTGGGGCAGAACTATAGCTACACCTTC. This codes for CAISERLGQNYSYTF.

The rearrangement links TRBV7-8 to TRBJ1-1; no clear D gene. The germline gives CDR1 SGHVS, CDR2 FQNEAQ. This CDR3 has 15 residues. V was pared by 6 bases and J by 2 bases, with 16 bases between. CDR3 nucleotide sequence: TGTGCCAGCAGGCCTAGAAGGGATCCTAACACTGAAGCTTTCTTT. This translates into CASRPRRDPNTEAFF.

The V call is TRBV24-1, the J call TRBJ2-5; TRBD2 matches 12 bases. J lost 5 bases, V lost 4 bases, and 7 bases had no gene match. This CDR3 region has 16 residues. The germline V gene encodes CDR1 KGHDR and CDR2 SFDVKD. CDR3 nucleotides: TGTGCCACCAGTGAGAAGACTAGCGGGAGATTGGAGACCCAGTACTTC. Translating it yields CATSEKTSGRLETQYF.

J is TRBJ2-6 and V is TRBV18; D is possibly TRBD1 (5 bases). The V gene lost 2 bases and the J gene lost 0 bases, with 8 bases spanning the gap. Germline CDR1 KGHSH, CDR2 LQKENI. This CDR3 contains 16 residues. The CDR3 DNA follows: TGTGCCAGCTCACCAGGGGCGAGCTCTGGGGCCAACGTCCTGACTTTC. It is translated as CASSPGASSGANVLTF.

The chain couples TRBV6-5 to TRBJ2-7; no definite D call. Germline V lookup: CDR1 MNHEY, CDR2 SVGAGI. V lost 0 bases to trimming and J lost 7 bases, with 13 bases between them. The CDR3 is 14 amino acids. CDR3 coding DNA: TGTGCCAGCAGTTACTCAGAGGTGTTGGGGGAGCAGTACTTC. This encodes CASSYSEVLGEQYF.

This clonotype was detected a few times. The chain carries TRBV7-3 and TRBJ2-3; 8 bases fit TRBD2. CDR1 and CDR2 (germline): SGHTA, FQGTGA. This CDR3 has 16 amino acids. With 5 bases clipped from V and 4 bases from J, the junction kept 11 bases outside the gene matches. The CDR3 sequence is CASSLRAGREADTQYF. The CDR3 bases are TGTGCCAGCAGCCTACGAGCCGGGAGGGAAGCAGATACGCAGTATTTT.

This clonotype was observed a handful of times. The chain links TRBV11-1 to TRBJ1-4; no reliable D call. The V gene lost 5 bases and the J gene lost 4 bases, with 11 bases spanning the gap. The V gene's germline CDR1 is SGHAT and CDR2 FQDESV (reference sequence). CDR3 length: 14 amino acids. The CDR3: CASSIPGINEKLFF. The CDR3 region has the DNA TGTGCCAGCAGCATCCCGGGAATTAATGAAAAACTGTTTTTT.

This clonotype was detected only a few times. This sequence joins TRBV4-1 and TRBJ1-2; unclear D gene. Trimming pared 4 bases from V and 4 bases from J, leaving 13 bases between. This CDR3 has 14 residues. CDR1 and CDR2 from the germline V gene are MGHRA and YSYEKL. The CDR3 sequence is CASSPTPFGYGYTF. CDR3 nucleotide sequence: TGCGCCAGCAGCCCGACGCCATTTGGCTATGGCTACACCTTC.

The rearrangement links TRBV3-1 to TRBJ2-1; the D gene is possibly TRBD2 (6 bases). This CDR3 has 15 residues. The ends were cut back, 4 bases at V and 0 bases at J, with 10 bases in the middle. The germline V gene has CDR1 LGHDT and CDR2 YNNKEL (reference sequence). The CDR3 DNA is TGTGCCAGCAGCCGGGACTGGGGCTCCTACAATGAGCAGTTCTTC. This sequence encodes CASSRDWGSYNEQFF.

This clonotype has a handful of counts. V and J are TRBV4-3 and TRBJ2-7; TRBD2 agrees at 8 bases. Germline V lookup: CDR1 LGHNA, CDR2 YSLEER. V dropped 1 base and J dropped 10; count of bases not matched to a gene: 12. The CDR3 contains 15 residues. DNA of the CDR3: TGCGCCAGCAGCCAAGGAATAGCGGGACCAAATACCCAGTACTTC. Translating gives CASSQGIAGPNTQYF.

As concerns this clonotype: It may be a read error: a sequence one base away is much more abundant. This sequence joins TRBV3-1 and TRBJ2-6, with no clear D. V was clipped by 3 bases and J by 3 bases, with 3 bases between them. CDR3 size: 13 residues. Looked up from germline, CDR1 is LGHDT and CDR2 is YNNKEL (reference sequence). CDR3 DNA: TGTGCCAGCAGCCATCGTGGGGCCAACGTCCTGACTTTC. Its translation: CASSHRGANVLTF.

This clonotype appeared once. The chain is built from TRBV28 and TRBJ1-2; D may be TRBD1 (5 bases). This CDR3 region has 11 residues. Looked up from germline, CDR1 is MDHEN and CDR2 is SYDVKM. Trimming shortened V by 5 bases and J by 8 bases, and 9 bases separated the two germline ends. CDR3 region: CASSGGAGYTF. The CDR3 DNA reads TGTGCCAGCAGTGGAGGGGCCGGCTACACCTTC.

This clonotype has a handful of counts. The rearrangement links TRBV7-6 to TRBJ2-7, with 13 bases identical to TRBD2. This CDR3 region has 17 residues. Germline V gene lookup returns CDR1 SGHVS and CDR2 FNYEAQ. V gave up 5 bases and J gave up 1 base; unmatched junction bases: 8. The CDR3 protein is CASSGGLAGEGSYEQYF. As DNA, the CDR3 is TGTGCCAGCAGCGGCGGACTAGCGGGAGAAGGGTCCTACGAGCAGTACTTC.

V usage is TRBV5-1 and J usage is TRBJ2-6, with D unclear. The CDR3 totals 16 residues. Trimming pared 4 bases from V and 2 bases from J, leaving 13 bases between. Germline V CDR1 and CDR2: SGHRS, YFSETQ. The CDR3 DNA sequence: TGCGCCAGCAGCGAGACCATTGTTACTGGGGCCAACGTCCTGACTTTC. It specifies CASSETIVTGANVLTF.

This clonotype was found a few times. The chain carries TRBV3-1 and TRBJ2-1; D unresolved. CDR3 length: 12 residues. In germline, CDR1 is LGHDT, CDR2 YNNKEL (reference sequence). The V end lost 0 bases, the J end lost 11 bases, and 8 bases lay between the germline ends. The CDR3, as DNA: TGTGCCAGCAGCCAAGAATCCTATAAGCAGTTCTTC. Amino acids: CASSQESYKQFF.

This clonotype has more than one count but fewer than ten. V usage is TRBV27 and J usage is TRBJ2-5, with TRBD1 matching 7 bases. Trimming at V came to 7 bases and at J to 7 bases, leaving 15 bases not matched to a gene. CDR1 is MNHEY and CDR2 is SMNVEV in the germline V gene (reference sequence). The CDR3 is made up of 15 amino acids. CDR3 bases: TGTGCCAGCAAGGAACAGGGGATTCTTGCCGGGACCCAGTACTTC. Its protein is CASKEQGILAGTQYF.

This chain connects TRBV5-1 to TRBJ1-2, with D possibly matching TRBD1 (5 bases). The CDR3 spans 18 residues. V lost 5 bases and J 4 bases, leaving 27 bases between the germline ends. CDR1 and CDR2 from the germline V gene are SGHRS and YFSETQ. The CDR3 region is CASSWGKGPISSRYGYTF. In DNA, the CDR3 is TGCGCCAGCAGTTGGGGGAAAGGACCAATTTCCTCTCGCTATGGCTACACCTTC.